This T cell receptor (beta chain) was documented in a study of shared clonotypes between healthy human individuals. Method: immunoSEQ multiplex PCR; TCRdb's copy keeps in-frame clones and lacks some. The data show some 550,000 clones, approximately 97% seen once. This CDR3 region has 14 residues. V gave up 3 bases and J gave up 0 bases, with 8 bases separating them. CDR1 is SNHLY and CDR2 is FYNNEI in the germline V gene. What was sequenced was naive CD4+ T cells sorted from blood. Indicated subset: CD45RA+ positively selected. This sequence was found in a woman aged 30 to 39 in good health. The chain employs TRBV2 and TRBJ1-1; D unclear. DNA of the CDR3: TGTGCCAGCAGTGAGAATTTTTTGAACACTGAAGCTTTCTTT. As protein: CASSENFLNTEAFF.